The present T cell receptor (beta chain) was sequenced within a study of post-analysis software for immune sequencing data. Sequencing libraries made from TCR beta cDNA carried unique molecular identifiers. TCRdb independently ran MiXCR on the PCR reads; one entry per CDR3 protein. The data hold about 810,000 distinct CDR3 sequences, with approximately 53% observed a single time. This CDR3 spans 15 amino acids. Losses at the gene ends were 4 bases for V and 3 bases for J; bases not matched to a gene: 8. Germline V gene data show CDR1 as SQVTM and CDR2 as ANQGSEA. Study-level points and caveats: Relative to controls, patients had five TRBV segments at higher frequency, with TRBV5-6, TRBV5-1 and TRBV20-1 among these.

A word on this clonotype: The antigen remains undetermined.

This receptor was taken from a girl aged 5 to 17 with multiple sclerosis. The sequenced sample consisted of blood. The V gene is TRBV29-1, the J gene TRBJ2-1, with TRBD1 matching over 8 bases. The CDR3 loop reads CSVATGDPYYNEQFF. DNA for the CDR3: TGCAGCGTTGCGACAGGGGACCCCTACTACAATGAGCAGTTCTTC.